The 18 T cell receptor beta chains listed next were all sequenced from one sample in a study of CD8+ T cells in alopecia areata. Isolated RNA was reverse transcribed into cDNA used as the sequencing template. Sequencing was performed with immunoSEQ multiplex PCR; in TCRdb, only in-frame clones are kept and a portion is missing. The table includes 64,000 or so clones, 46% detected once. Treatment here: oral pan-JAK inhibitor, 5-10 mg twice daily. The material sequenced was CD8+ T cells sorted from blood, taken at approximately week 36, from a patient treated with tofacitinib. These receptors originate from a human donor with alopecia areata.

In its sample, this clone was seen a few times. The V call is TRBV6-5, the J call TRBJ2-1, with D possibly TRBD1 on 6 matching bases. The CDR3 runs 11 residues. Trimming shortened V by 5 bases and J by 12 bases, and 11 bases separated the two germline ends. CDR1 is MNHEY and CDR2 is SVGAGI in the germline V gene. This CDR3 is CASSPDRTQFF. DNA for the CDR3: TGTGCCAGCAGTCCGGACAGAACGCAGTTCTTC.

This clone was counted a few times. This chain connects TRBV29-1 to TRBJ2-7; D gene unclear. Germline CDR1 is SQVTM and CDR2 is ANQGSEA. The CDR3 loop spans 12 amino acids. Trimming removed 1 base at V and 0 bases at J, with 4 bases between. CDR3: CSVEVGSYEQYF. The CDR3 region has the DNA TGCAGCGTTGAAGTCGGCTCCTACGAGCAGTACTTC.

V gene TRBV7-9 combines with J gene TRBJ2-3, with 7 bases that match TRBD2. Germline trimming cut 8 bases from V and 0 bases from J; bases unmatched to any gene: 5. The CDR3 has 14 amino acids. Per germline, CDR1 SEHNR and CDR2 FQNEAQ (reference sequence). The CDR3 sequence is CASGLADSTDTQYF. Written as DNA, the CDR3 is TGTGCCAGCGGGCTAGCGGATAGCACAGATACGCAGTATTTT. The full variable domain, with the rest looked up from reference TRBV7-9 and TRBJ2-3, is DTGVSQNPRHKITKRGQNVTFRCDPISEHNRLYWYRQTLGQGPEFLTYFQNEAQLEKSRLLSDRFSAERPKGSFSTLEIQRTEQGDSAMYLCASGLADSTDTQYFGPGTRLTVL.

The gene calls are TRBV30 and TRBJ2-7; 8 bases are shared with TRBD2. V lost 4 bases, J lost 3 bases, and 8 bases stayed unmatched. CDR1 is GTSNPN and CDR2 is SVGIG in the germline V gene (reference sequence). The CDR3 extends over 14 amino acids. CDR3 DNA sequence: TGTGCCTGGAAGGGAACGGGAGGGCTCTACGAGCAGTACTTC. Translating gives CAWKGTGGLYEQYF.

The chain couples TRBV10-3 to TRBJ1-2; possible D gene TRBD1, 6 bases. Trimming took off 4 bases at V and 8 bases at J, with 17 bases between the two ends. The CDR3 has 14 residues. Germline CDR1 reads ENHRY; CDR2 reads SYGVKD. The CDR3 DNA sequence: TGTGCCATCAGTGGTAGTAACAGGGAGCGCGGCTACACCTTC. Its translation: CAISGSNRERGYTF.

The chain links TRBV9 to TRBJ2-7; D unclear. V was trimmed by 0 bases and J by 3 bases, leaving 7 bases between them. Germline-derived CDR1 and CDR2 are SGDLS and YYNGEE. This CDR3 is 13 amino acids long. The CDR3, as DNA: TGTGCCAGCAGCGTAGGTGGGGACTACGAGCAGTACTTC. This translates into CASSVGGDYEQYF.

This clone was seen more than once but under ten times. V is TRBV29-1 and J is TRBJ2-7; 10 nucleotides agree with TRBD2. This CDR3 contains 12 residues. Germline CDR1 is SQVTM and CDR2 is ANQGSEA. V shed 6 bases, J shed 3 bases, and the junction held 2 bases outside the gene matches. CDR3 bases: TGCAGCGTCGGGACTAGCGTCTACGAGCAGTACTTC. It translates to CSVGTSVYEQYF.

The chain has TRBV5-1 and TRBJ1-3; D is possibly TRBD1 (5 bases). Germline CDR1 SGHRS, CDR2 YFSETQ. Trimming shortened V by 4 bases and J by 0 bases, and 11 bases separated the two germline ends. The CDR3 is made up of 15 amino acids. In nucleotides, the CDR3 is TGCGCCAGCAGCCTTGACGGGGGCTCTGGAAACACCATATATTTT. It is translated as CASSLDGGSGNTIYF.

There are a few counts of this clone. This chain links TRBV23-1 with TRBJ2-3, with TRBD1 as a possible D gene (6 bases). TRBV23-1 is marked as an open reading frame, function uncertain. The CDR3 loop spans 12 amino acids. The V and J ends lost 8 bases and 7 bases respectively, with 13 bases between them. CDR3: CASSHRENTQYF. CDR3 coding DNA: TGCGCCAGCTCTCACAGGGAGAATACGCAGTATTTT.

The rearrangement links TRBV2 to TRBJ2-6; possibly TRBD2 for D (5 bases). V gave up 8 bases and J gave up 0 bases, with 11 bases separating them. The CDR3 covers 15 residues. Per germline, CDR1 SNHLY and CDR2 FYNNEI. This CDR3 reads CASGGSRSGANVLTF. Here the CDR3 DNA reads TGTGCCAGCGGAGGCTCGCGCTCTGGGGCCAACGTCCTGACTTTC.

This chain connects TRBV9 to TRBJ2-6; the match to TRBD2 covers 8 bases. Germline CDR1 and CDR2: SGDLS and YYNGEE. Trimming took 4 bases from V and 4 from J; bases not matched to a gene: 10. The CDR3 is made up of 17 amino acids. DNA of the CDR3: TGTGCCAGCAGCCTCGGAGCGGGAGTTGGAGGGGCCAACGTCCTGACTTTC. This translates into CASSLGAGVGGANVLTF.

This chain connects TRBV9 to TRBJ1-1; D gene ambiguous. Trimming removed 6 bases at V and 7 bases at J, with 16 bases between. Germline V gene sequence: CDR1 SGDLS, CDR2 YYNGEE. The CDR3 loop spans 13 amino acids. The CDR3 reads CASTLGYGDEAFF. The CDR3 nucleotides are TGTGCCAGCACCCTAGGGTACGGGGATGAAGCTTTCTTT. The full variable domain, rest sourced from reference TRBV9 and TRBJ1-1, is DSGVTQTPKHLITATGQRVTLRCSPRSGDLSVYWYQQSLDQGLQFLIQYYNGEERAKGNILERFSAQQFPDLHSELNLSSLELGDSALYFCASTLGYGDEAFFGQGTRLTVV.

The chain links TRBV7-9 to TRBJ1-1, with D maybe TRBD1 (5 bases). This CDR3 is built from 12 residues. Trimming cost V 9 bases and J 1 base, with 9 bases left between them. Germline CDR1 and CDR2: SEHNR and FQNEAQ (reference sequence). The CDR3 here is CASTTGNTEAFF. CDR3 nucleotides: TGTGCCAGTACAACAGGGAACACTGAAGCTTTCTTT.

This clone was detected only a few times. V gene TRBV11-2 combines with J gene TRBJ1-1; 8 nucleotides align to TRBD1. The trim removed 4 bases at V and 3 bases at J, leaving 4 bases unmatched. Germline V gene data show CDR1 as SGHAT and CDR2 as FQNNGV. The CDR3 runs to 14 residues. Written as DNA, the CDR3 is TGTGCCAGCAGCTCCCTGGACAGGGACACTGAAGCTTTCTTT. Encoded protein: CASSSLDRDTEAFF.

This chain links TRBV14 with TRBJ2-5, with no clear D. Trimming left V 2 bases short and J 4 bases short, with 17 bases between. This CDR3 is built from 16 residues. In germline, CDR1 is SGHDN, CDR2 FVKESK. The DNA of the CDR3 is TGTGCCAGCAGCCAAAAGCCCGCTACACTCCCAGAGACCCAGTACTTC. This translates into CASSQKPATLPETQYF.

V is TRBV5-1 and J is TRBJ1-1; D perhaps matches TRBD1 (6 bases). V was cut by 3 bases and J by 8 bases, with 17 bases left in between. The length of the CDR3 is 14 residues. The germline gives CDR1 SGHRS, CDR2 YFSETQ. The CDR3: CASSSLGGQTEAFF. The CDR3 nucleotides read TGCGCCAGCAGCTCCCTCGGGGGCCAGACCGAAGCTTTCTTT.

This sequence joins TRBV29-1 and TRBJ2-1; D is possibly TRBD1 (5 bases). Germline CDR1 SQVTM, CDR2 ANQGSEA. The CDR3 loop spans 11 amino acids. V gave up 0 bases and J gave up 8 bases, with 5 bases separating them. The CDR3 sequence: CSVEDRDEQFF. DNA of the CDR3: TGCAGCGTTGAAGACAGGGATGAGCAGTTCTTC.

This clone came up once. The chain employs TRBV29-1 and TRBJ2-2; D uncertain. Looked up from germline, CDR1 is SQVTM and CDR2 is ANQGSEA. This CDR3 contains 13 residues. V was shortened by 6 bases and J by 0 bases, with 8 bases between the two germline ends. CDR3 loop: CSVVRPNTGELFF. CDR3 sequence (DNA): TGCAGCGTCGTGAGACCGAACACCGGGGAGCTGTTTTTT.